This T cell receptor beta chain was identified in a study of beta chain features in type 1 diabetes. Study-level results: Naive, central memory and Treg TCRB repertoires seemed to resemble each other more closely in patients than they did in healthy donors.

As every portion of the isolated RNA was reverse transcribed, the sequencing read expressed TCRB transcripts. TCRdb's table, derived via immunoSEQ multiplex PCR, lists solely in-frame clones and lacks some. The table has about 470,000 clones, roughly 31% seen once. This clone was observed a few times. Its antigen is unidentified. Purity of each sorted population was above 95%. The CDR3 sequence is 15 residues long. V lost 0 bases and J 2 bases, leaving 9 bases between the germline ends. Germline V CDR1 and CDR2: SEHNR, FQNEAQ (reference sequence). This chain uses TRBV7-9 with TRBJ2-3; D unresolved. This receptor was obtained from a young man in good health. The sequenced material came from naive CD4+ T cells from blood. Written as DNA, the CDR3 is TGTGCCAGCAGCTTAGCCCAGGCTTCCACAGATACGCAGTATTTT. Residues: CASSLAQASTDTQYF. Supplemented by reference TRBV7-9 and TRBJ2-3, the full variable domain reads DTGVSQNPRHKITKRGQNVTFRCDPISEHNRLYWYRQTLGQGPEFLTYFQNEAQLEKSRLLSDRFSAERPKGSFSTLEIQRTEQGDSAMYLCASSLAQASTDTQYFGPGTRLTVL.